The 17 T cell receptor beta chains below were found in one sample sequenced in a study of cytomegalovirus exposure and HLA in healthy donors. 13 Jbeta primers and 60 Vbeta primers were used for the PCR. Method: immunoSEQ multiplex PCR; TCRdb's copy keeps in-frame clones and lacks some. This sample's clone table lists about 64,000 clones. The sample was PBMCs. These receptors were obtained from a woman aged 18-35 years in good health and CMV-seronegative.

This chain links TRBV5-1 with TRBJ2-1; 10 bases align to TRBD1. This CDR3 region has 17 residues. Germline CDR1 SGHRS, CDR2 YFSETQ. V gave up 2 bases and J gave up 4 bases; unmatched junction bases: 9. The chain's CDR3 is CASSFLGQGVLYNEQFF. Written as DNA, the CDR3 is TGCGCCAGCAGCTTCTTAGGACAGGGGGTGCTTTACAATGAGCAGTTCTTC.

The J gene is TRBJ2-2, the V gene TRBV18; TRBD2 aligns across 11 bases. Germline V gives CDR1 KGHSH, CDR2 LQKENI. V lost 4 bases to trimming and J lost 1 base; unmatched junction nucleotides: 2. The CDR3 has 16 residues. The CDR3 loop reads CASSRGLAGNTGELFF. DNA for the CDR3: TGTGCCAGCTCACGCGGACTAGCGGGGAACACCGGGGAGCTGTTTTTT. Looking up the rest from reference TRBV18 and TRBJ2-2 gives the full variable domain: NAGVMQNPRHLVRRRGQEARLRCSPMKGHSHVYWYRQLPEEGLKFMVYLQKENIIDESGMPKERFSAEFPKEGPSILRIQQVVRGDSAAYFCASSRGLAGNTGELFFGEGSRLTVL.

This chain links TRBV10-3 with TRBJ2-3; 9 bases fit TRBD2. The CDR3 has 15 amino acids. The germline CDR1 and CDR2 sequences are ENHRY and SYGVKD. Losses at the gene ends were 6 bases for V and 1 base for J; bases not matched to a gene: 5. The CDR3 protein is CAIRAGLAGTDTQYF. The CDR3 nucleotides are TGTGCCATCAGGGCGGGACTAGCCGGCACAGATACGCAGTATTTT.

The genes are TRBV19 and TRBJ1-1; D is uncertain. Looked up from germline, CDR1 is LNHDA and CDR2 is SQIVND (reference sequence). The CDR3 sequence is 14 residues long. V was pared by 5 bases and J by 0 bases, with 10 bases between. In DNA, the CDR3 is TGTGCCAGTAGTCACTTCACAGTGAACACTGAAGCTTTCTTT. Amino acid sequence: CASSHFTVNTEAFF.

The chain carries TRBV5-6 and TRBJ1-2, with 12 positions matching TRBD1. Unmatched junction bases numbered 7, after V lost 4 bases and J lost 9 bases. CDR3 length: 14 amino acids. Germline values: CDR1 SGHDT, CDR2 YYEEEE. In DNA form, the CDR3 reads TGTGCCAGCAGCGCTGGGACAGGGGGCGAGCGCTACACCTTC. It specifies CASSAGTGGERYTF.

The rearrangement uses TRBV6-5 and TRBJ2-7; D is perhaps TRBD1 (5 bases). The CDR3 spans 12 residues. The germline CDR1 and CDR2 sequences are MNHEY and SVGAGI. The DNA for the CDR3 is TGTGCGTCGGTCCAGGGCTCCTACGAGCAGTACTTC. Its translation is CASVQGSYEQYF.

The chain employs TRBV9 and TRBJ2-1; D might be TRBD2 (5 bases). V was trimmed by 0 bases and J by 10 bases, leaving 11 bases between them. The CDR3 sequence is 13 residues long. Germline assignment: CDR1 SGDLS and CDR2 YYNGEE. The chain's CDR3 is CASSVDSAVEQFF. Here the CDR3 DNA reads TGTGCCAGCAGCGTAGACTCAGCGGTCGAGCAGTTCTTC.

The CDR3 nucleotides read TGTGCCAGTAGTCCGCGAACACAAACACCGGGACTAGCGGTTACCTACGAGCAGTACTTC. Its translation is CASSPRTQTPGLAVTYEQYF. The V call is TRBV19, the J call TRBJ2-7; 11 nucleotides match TRBD2. This CDR3 is built from 20 residues. The germline V gene encodes CDR1 LNHDA and CDR2 SQIVND (reference sequence). Germline trimming cut 5 bases from V and 2 bases from J; bases unmatched to any gene: 20.

The chain carries TRBV5-4 and TRBJ2-7; tentative D call: TRBD1 (5 bases). Trimming left V 2 bases short and J 0 bases short, with 12 bases between. CDR3 size: 15 residues. Germline lookup yields CDR1 SGHNT and CDR2 YYREEE (reference sequence). CDR3 loop: CASSFKGALSYEQYF. As DNA, the CDR3 is TGTGCCAGCAGCTTTAAAGGGGCGCTCTCCTACGAGCAGTACTTC.

The chain carries TRBV14 and TRBJ2-3; maybe TRBD2 (6 bases). This CDR3 comprises 14 residues. CDR1 is SGHDN and CDR2 is FVKESK in the germline V gene. V was trimmed by 7 bases and J by 0 bases, leaving 11 bases between them. CDR3 amino acids: CASMGGTSTDTQYF. The CDR3 DNA follows: TGTGCCAGCATGGGGGGAACTAGCACAGATACGCAGTATTTT.

The V call is TRBV18, the J call TRBJ1-1; D remains unclear. The CDR3 is 13 residues long. Trimming stripped 1 base from V and 11 bases from J, with 14 bases between. Germline CDR1 and CDR2: KGHSH and LQKENI. The CDR3 nucleotides read TGTGCCAGCTCACCACTCGATACGAGCGGGGCTTTCTTT. Amino acids: CASSPLDTSGAFF.

The V and J genes are TRBV6-1 and TRBJ1-2; 12 positions agree with TRBD1. In germline, CDR1 is MNHNS, CDR2 SASEGT. The CDR3 sequence is 18 residues long. Trimming at V came to 2 bases and at J to 7 bases, leaving 14 bases not matched to a gene. CDR3 DNA: TGTGCCAGCAGTGAATCGTCGGGGGGGACAGGGGGCAGGGTTGGCTACACCTTC. The encoded protein is CASSESSGGTGGRVGYTF.

The chain couples TRBV30 to TRBJ2-1, with D tentatively TRBD1 (5 bases). Trimming removed 3 bases at V and 0 bases at J, with 18 bases between. Germline CDR1 reads GTSNPN; CDR2 reads SVGIG (reference sequence). The CDR3 runs to 17 residues. The CDR3 region has the DNA TGTGCCTGGAGCATATACCTGACAGCGAGCTCCTACAATGAGCAGTTCTTC. Amino acids: CAWSIYLTASSYNEQFF.

The rearrangement links TRBV5-1 to TRBJ1-2; D is uncertain. The germline CDR1 and CDR2 sequences are SGHRS and YFSETQ. The CDR3 totals 15 residues. V was trimmed by 3 bases and J by 4 bases, leaving 16 bases between them. The CDR3 protein is CASSSLERDLYGYTF. CDR3 coding DNA: TGCGCCAGCAGCTCCCTGGAGAGAGATCTCTATGGCTACACCTTC.

The chain recombines TRBV28 with TRBJ2-5; 7 nucleotides agree with TRBD2. This CDR3 has 14 amino acids. J lost 0 bases, V lost 3 bases, and 1 base had no gene match. Germline V gene lookup returns CDR1 MDHEN and CDR2 SYDVKM. CDR3 bases: TGTGCCAGCAGTTTGGCGGGGGACCAAGAGACCCAGTACTTC. Its protein is CASSLAGDQETQYF.

This sequence joins TRBV7-8 and TRBJ1-5, with a possible D match to TRBD1 (5 bases). From germline, CDR1 is SGHVS and CDR2 FQNEAQ. V lost 5 bases and J 0 bases, leaving 11 bases between the germline ends. The CDR3 extends over 15 amino acids. CDR3 residues: CASSPPGYSNQPQHF. For the CDR3, the DNA is TGTGCCAGCAGCCCCCCAGGGTATAGCAATCAGCCCCAGCATTTT. Drawing the rest from reference TRBV7-8 and TRBJ1-5, the complete variable domain is GAGVSQSPRYKVAKRGQDVALRCDPISGHVSLFWYQQALGQGPEFLTYFQNEAQLDKSGLPSDRFFAERPEGSVSTLKIQRTQQEDSAVYLCASSPPGYSNQPQHFGDGTRLSIL.

This chain links TRBV29-1 with TRBJ1-1, with D tentatively TRBD1 (6 bases). V was clipped by 5 bases and J by 6 bases, with 16 bases between them. Germline-derived CDR1 and CDR2 are SQVTM and ANQGSEA. The CDR3 is made up of 13 amino acids. DNA of the CDR3: TGCAGCGTTACCACGGACAGTTCTCCTGAAGCTTTCTTT. This sequence encodes CSVTTDSSPEAFF.